A single sample is the source of the 18 T cell receptor beta chains below, sequenced in a study of lymphopenia after photon versus proton radiotherapy. The assay was immunoSEQ multiplex PCR, and TCRdb's table has in-frame clones only and misses some. The sample carries 70,000 to 95,000 clones, 80% to 90% recorded once. The sample was peripheral blood, taken from a patient treated with proton-based radiotherapy. Receptors were obtained from a man aged 60 to 69 with pancreatic cancer.

The gene calls are TRBV9 and TRBJ2-1; D remains ambiguous. The CDR3 is 15 amino acids. V shed 0 bases and J shed 10 bases, with 17 bases lying between them. From germline, CDR1 is SGDLS and CDR2 YYNGEE. In DNA form, the CDR3 reads TGTGCCAGCAGCGTAGAACCACTTTTCCAATCCGAGCAGTTCTTC. Translated, it gives CASSVEPLFQSEQFF.

V is TRBV5-1 and J is TRBJ2-3; D ambiguous. This CDR3 comprises 12 residues. V was clipped by 0 bases and J by 5 bases, with 4 bases between them. The germline CDR1 and CDR2 sequences are SGHRS and YFSETQ. The DNA of the CDR3 is TGCGCCAGCAGCTTGGGCAGAGATACGCAGTATTTT. Translated, it gives CASSLGRDTQYF.

This rearrangement joins TRBV28 to TRBJ1-5; a weak D match, TRBD1 (5 bases). Germline assignment: CDR1 MDHEN and CDR2 SYDVKM. Trimming shortened V by 4 bases and J by 4 bases, and 11 bases separated the two germline ends. There are 14 residues in the CDR3. The DNA of the CDR3 is TGTGCCAGCAGTTATGGGACGTATAATCAGCCCCAGCATTTT. Encoded protein: CASSYGTYNQPQHF. The variable domain in full, with the rest retrieved from reference TRBV28 and TRBJ1-5, is DVKVTQSSRYLVKRTGEKVFLECVQDMDHENMFWYRQDPGLGLRLIYFSYDVKMKEKGDIPEGYSVSREKKERFSLILESASTNQTSMYLCASSYGTYNQPQHFGDGTRLSIL.

V and J are TRBV27 and TRBJ1-1, with TRBD1 identical over 7 bases. This CDR3 region has 16 residues. J gave up 0 bases and V 6 bases, and 10 bases lay outside the gene matches. Per the germline V gene, CDR1 is MNHEY and CDR2 is SMNVEV (reference sequence). CDR3 coding DNA: TGTGCCAGCAGGGCAAGGGGGCGCGGTATGAACACTGAAGCTTTCTTT. It translates to CASRARGRGMNTEAFF.

V usage is TRBV11-3 and J usage is TRBJ2-1, with TRBD2 identical over 8 bases. CDR1 and CDR2 from the germline V gene are SGHNT and YENEEA. This CDR3 has 16 residues. The V and J ends lost 5 bases and 6 bases, in that order; junction bases with no gene match: 12. CDR3 region: CASSALGTTSGNEQFF. In DNA form, the CDR3 reads TGTGCCAGCAGCGCCCTAGGGACCACTAGCGGCAATGAGCAGTTCTTC.

V usage is TRBV19 and J usage is TRBJ2-1, with TRBD2 identical over 14 bases. Germline CDR1 reads LNHDA; CDR2 reads SQIVND (reference sequence). V was pared by 9 bases and J by 6 bases, with 16 bases of the junction left unmatched. The CDR3 consists of 18 residues. The chain's CDR3 is CASRGLAGGLGRSNEQFF. The CDR3 region has the DNA TGTGCCAGCCGAGGACTAGCGGGGGGACTCGGCCGCTCCAATGAGCAGTTCTTC. The variable domain in full, completed from reference TRBV19 and TRBJ2-1, reads DGGITQSPKYLFRKEGQNVTLSCEQNLNHDAMYWYRQDPGQGLRLIYYSQIVNDFQKGDIAEGYSVSREKKESFPLTVTSAQKNPTAFYLCASRGLAGGLGRSNEQFFGPGTRLTVL.

The V call is TRBV19, the J call TRBJ2-5, with D maybe TRBD1 (7 bases). Germline V gene lookup returns CDR1 LNHDA and CDR2 SQIVND (reference sequence). This CDR3 has 14 amino acids. The ends were cut back, 9 bases at V and 7 bases at J, with 21 bases in the middle. In nucleotides, the CDR3 is TGTGCCAGCCAAAGGGACAGCGAGGGGGGGACCCAGTACTTC. This gives the protein CASQRDSEGGTQYF.

This clone occurred a few times. Other DNA sequences in this specimen translate into the identical CDR3. V gene TRBV19 combines with J gene TRBJ2-7, with D maybe TRBD1 (5 bases). Germline CDR1 is LNHDA and CDR2 is SQIVND (reference sequence). Trimming removed 6 bases at V and 6 bases at J, with 12 bases between. This CDR3 spans 12 amino acids. For the CDR3, the DNA is TGTGCCAGTAGGGCAGGGCTTAGCGAGCAGTACTTC. Encoded protein: CASRAGLSEQYF.

This chain links TRBV5-8 with TRBJ2-1; 9 nucleotides align to TRBD1. The junction had 11 bases not matched to a gene; V was cut back by 9 bases and J by 4 bases. The CDR3 runs to 15 residues. Germline V gene lookup returns CDR1 SGHTS and CDR2 YDEGEE. The CDR3 bases are TGTGCCACCAACATTGGGACAGGGTCATACAATGAGCAGTTCTTC. Translating it yields CATNIGTGSYNEQFF. The full variable domain, in which reference TRBV5-8 and TRBJ2-1 provide the parts outside the CDR3, is EAGVTQSPTHLIKTRGQQATLRCSPISGHTSVYWYQQALGLGLQFLLWYDEGEERNRGNFPPRFSGRQFPNYSSELNVNALELEDSALYLCATNIGTGSYNEQFFGPGTRLTVL.

CDR3 sequence (DNA): TGTGCCAGCAGTGTCAGGGTTCACGGGGAGCTGTTTTTT. This sequence encodes CASSVRVHGELFF. The chain recombines TRBV6-4 with TRBJ2-2, with a weak D call TRBD1 (5 bases). The germline V gene encodes CDR1 MRHNA and CDR2 SNTAGT. There are 13 residues in the CDR3. Trimming pared 4 bases from V and 7 bases from J, leaving 10 bases between.

The V call is TRBV11-3, the J call TRBJ2-3; D is unresolved. Germline V gives CDR1 SGHNT, CDR2 YENEEA. Trimming left V 0 bases short and J 3 bases short, with 4 bases between. The CDR3 covers 13 residues. CDR3 in DNA: TGTGCCAGCAGCTTAGATCCTACAGATACGCAGTATTTT. It codes for CASSLDPTDTQYF.

The table lists this clone with a count of one. V gene TRBV13 combines with J gene TRBJ1-1; no firm D call. The V gene lost 5 bases and the J gene lost 5 bases, with 12 bases spanning the gap. CDR1 and CDR2 (germline): PRHDT, FYEKMQ (reference sequence). This CDR3 spans 13 amino acids. The CDR3: CASSGVARTEAFF. In DNA form, the CDR3 reads TGTGCCAGCAGCGGGGTGGCGAGGACTGAAGCTTTCTTT.

The V call is TRBV7-3, the J call TRBJ2-2; D may be TRBD2 (6 bases). Germline assignment: CDR1 SGHTA and CDR2 FQGTGA. The CDR3 has 18 residues. Trimming pared 6 bases from V and 0 bases from J, leaving 20 bases between. Here the CDR3 DNA reads TGTGCCAGCAGTCCTGCCCCCTTACTAGCCACGAACACCGGGGAGCTGTTTTTT. Protein product: CASSPAPLLATNTGELFF.

The CDR3: CASKGTIYEQYF. Here the CDR3 DNA reads TGTGCCAGCAAGGGCACGATCTACGAGCAGTACTTC. The chain combines TRBV28 with TRBJ2-7, with unresolved D. CDR3 length equals 12 residues. Between the trimmed V and J ends, which lost 7 bases and 3 bases, there was a span of 10 bases. In germline, CDR1 is MDHEN, CDR2 SYDVKM.

This clone came up once. The rearrangement links TRBV30 to TRBJ2-1; 15 bases line up with TRBD2. Germline V CDR1 and CDR2: GTSNPN, SVGIG (reference sequence). This CDR3 region has 14 residues. The junction had 4 bases not matched to a gene; V was cut back by 8 bases and J by 5 bases. The CDR3 here is CARTSGRVNNEQFF. The CDR3 coding sequence is TGTGCCAGGACTAGCGGGAGGGTTAACAATGAGCAGTTCTTC.

The V and J genes are TRBV7-9 and TRBJ2-1; no clear D gene. The germline V gene has CDR1 SEHNR and CDR2 FQNEAQ (reference sequence). The length of the CDR3 is 14 residues. The germline V and J ends were trimmed by 7 bases and 5 bases, with 15 bases remaining between them. The CDR3 here is CASTKVGRNNEQFF. In nucleotides, the CDR3 is TGTGCCAGCACCAAAGTCGGGCGGAACAATGAGCAGTTCTTC.

This clone has only one observation. This sequence joins TRBV11-2 and TRBJ1-2; weak D call: TRBD1 (5 bases). Between the trimmed V and J ends, which lost 3 bases and 0 bases, there was a span of 14 bases. This CDR3 region has 16 residues. CDR1 SGHAT and CDR2 FQNNGV come from the germline V gene. This CDR3 is CASSFSQGLANYGYTF. The CDR3 DNA is TGTGCCAGCAGCTTCTCCCAGGGCCTAGCTAACTATGGCTACACCTTC.

The V call is TRBV7-9, the J call TRBJ1-1; TRBD1 agrees at 9 bases. The CDR3 is 16 amino acids. Germline trimming cut 6 bases from V and 5 bases from J; bases unmatched to any gene: 13. Germline loops: CDR1 SEHNR, CDR2 FQNEAQ (reference sequence). The CDR3 DNA reads TGTGCCAGCAGACCCGGGACAGGGAGAATTTCGACTGAAGCTTTCTTT. Its translation is CASRPGTGRISTEAFF. Combining the CDR3 with reference TRBV7-9 and TRBJ1-1 gives the whole variable domain DTGVSQNPRHKITKRGQNVTFRCDPISEHNRLYWYRQTLGQGPEFLTYFQNEAQLEKSRLLSDRFSAERPKGSFSTLEIQRTEQGDSAMYLCASRPGTGRISTEAFFGQGTRLTVV.